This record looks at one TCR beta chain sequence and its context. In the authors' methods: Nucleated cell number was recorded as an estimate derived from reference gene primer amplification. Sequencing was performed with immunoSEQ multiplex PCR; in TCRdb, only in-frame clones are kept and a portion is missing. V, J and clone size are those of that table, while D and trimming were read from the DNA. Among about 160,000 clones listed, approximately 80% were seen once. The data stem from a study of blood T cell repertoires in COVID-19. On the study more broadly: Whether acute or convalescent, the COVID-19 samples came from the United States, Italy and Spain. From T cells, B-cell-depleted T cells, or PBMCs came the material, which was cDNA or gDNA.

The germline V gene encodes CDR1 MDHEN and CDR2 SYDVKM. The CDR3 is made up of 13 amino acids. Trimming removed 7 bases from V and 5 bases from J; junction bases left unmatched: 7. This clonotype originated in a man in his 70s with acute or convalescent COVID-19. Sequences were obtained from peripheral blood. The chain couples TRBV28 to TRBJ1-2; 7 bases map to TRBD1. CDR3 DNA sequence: TGTGCCAGCATCCCCCAGACAGGGTATGGCTACACCTTC. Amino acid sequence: CASIPQTGYGYTF.